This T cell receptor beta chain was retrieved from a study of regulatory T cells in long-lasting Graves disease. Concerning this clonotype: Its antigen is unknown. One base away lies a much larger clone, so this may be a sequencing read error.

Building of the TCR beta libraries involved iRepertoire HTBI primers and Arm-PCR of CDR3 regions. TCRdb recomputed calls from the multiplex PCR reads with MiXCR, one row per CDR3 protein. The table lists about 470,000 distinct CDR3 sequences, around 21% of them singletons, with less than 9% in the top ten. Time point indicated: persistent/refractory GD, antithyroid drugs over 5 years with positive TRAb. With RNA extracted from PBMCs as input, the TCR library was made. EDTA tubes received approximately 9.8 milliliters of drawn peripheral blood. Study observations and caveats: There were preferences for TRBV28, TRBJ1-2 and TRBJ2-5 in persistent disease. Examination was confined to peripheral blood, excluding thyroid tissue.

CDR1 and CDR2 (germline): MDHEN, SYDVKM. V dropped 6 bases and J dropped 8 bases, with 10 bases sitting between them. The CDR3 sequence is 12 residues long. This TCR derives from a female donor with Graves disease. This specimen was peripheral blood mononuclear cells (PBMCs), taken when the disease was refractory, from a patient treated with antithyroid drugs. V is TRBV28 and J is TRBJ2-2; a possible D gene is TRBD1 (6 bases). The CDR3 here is CASSWGPGELFF. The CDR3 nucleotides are TGTGCCAGCAGCTGGGGGCCAGGGGAGCTGTTTTTT.